This T cell receptor (beta chain) was sequenced in a study of blood T cells in healthy people across ages. Primers used in a second PCR of about 7 to 12 cycles were a sample-barcoded 5' primer and a J-beta primer mix. TCRdb reprocessed the 5' RACE reads via MiXCR and lists one record per CDR3 protein. The sample shows over 950,000 distinct CDR3 sequences, around 54% of them seen only once. CDR3 size: 13 residues. Per germline, CDR1 SNHLY and CDR2 FYNNEI. Losses at the gene ends were 7 bases for V and 5 bases for J; bases not matched to a gene: 3. Sequencing input: blood. This TCR derives from a woman between 55 and 75 years old in good health. This rearrangement joins TRBV2 to TRBJ2-7; 12 bases line up with TRBD1. In DNA form, the CDR3 reads TGTGCCAGCACGGGACAGGGGGCGGACGAGCAGTACTTC. Its translation is CASTGQGADEQYF.